Sequencing of this T cell receptor beta chain was carried out in a study of cytotoxic CD8 clonotypes in ibrutinib-treated CLL. Generated by immunoSEQ multiplex PCR, the TCRdb table keeps only in-frame clones and is missing some. The table lists fewer than 150,000 clones, roughly 84% of them singletons. About this clone itself: Its target is unknown. At one boundary the junction diverges from the germline segment, which might be a read error.

This CDR3 has 12 amino acids. Germline CDR1 reads SEHNR; CDR2 reads FQNEAQ (reference sequence). The source of roughly 1.9 micrograms of genomic DNA for TCR beta libraries was cryopreserved PBMCs. Study findings and constraints: Higher clonality was seen at ibrutinib response and a return toward baseline at progression. Different sampling times were used for sustained-remission and progressing patients. Rare overall, public clonotypes shrank or held steady under therapy.

This TCR was recovered from a human donor with chronic lymphocytic leukemia. The chain combines TRBV7-9 with TRBJ2-1, with a possible D match to TRBD1 (6 bases). Sequencing was performed on PBMCs, taken after 24 months of ibrutinib treatment. In DNA form, the CDR3 reads TGTGCCAGCAGCTTAGCCGCGCAGGGGTGGATCTTC. It is translated as CASSLAAQGWIF.